This T cell receptor beta chain is from a study of blood T cells in healthy people across ages. About the study: Template switching picked up about one barcoded beta molecule for each two T cells.

The sample holds many counts of this clonotype. Antigen specificity is unknown. The study's findings and limits: Fewer expanded clones and more diversity marked long-lived versus aged donors.

Drawing of peripheral blood yielded about 10 milliliters from each donor. Using a J-beta primer mix together with a sample-barcoded 5' primer, a second PCR was run for about 6 to 11 cycles. Every cDNA molecule bore a tag from a template-switch adaptor containing 12 random nucleotides. TCRdb processed the 5' RACE reads anew with MiXCR; each CDR3 protein has one entry. The sample shows about 650,000 distinct CDR3 sequences, 32% of them seen only once. The sequenced material came from blood. The origin of this receptor is a woman over 75 in good health.

The CDR3 here is CSVEVVRGTGQYF. Here the CDR3 DNA reads TGCAGCGTTGAAGTTGTGAGAGGGACCGGGCAGTACTTC. The chain carries TRBV29-1 and TRBJ2-7; either TRBD1 or TRBD2 may fit D (5 bases each). This CDR3 spans 13 amino acids. The germline V gene has CDR1 SQVTM and CDR2 ANQGSEA. Between the trimmed V and J ends, which lost 1 base and 9 bases, there was a span of 16 bases.